These 25 T cell receptor beta chains came from one sample sequenced in a study of PD-L1 blockade in urothelial cancer. Assay: immunoSEQ multiplex PCR; the TCRdb copy retains only in-frame clones and omits some. The table lists 70,000 to 90,000 clones, 82% of them singletons. This material consisted of PBMCs, taken around atezolizumab (anti-PD-L1) treatment. The receptors shown here come from a man between 70 and 80 years old with urothelial cancer.

The chain combines TRBV2 with TRBJ1-2; the D is unclear. The CDR3 is 12 residues long. The V and J ends lost 2 bases and 6 bases respectively, with 7 bases between them. Germline V gene data show CDR1 as SNHLY and CDR2 as FYNNEI. The CDR3 region has the DNA TGTGCCAGCAGTGAAACTCGGGATGGCTACACCTTC. It specifies CASSETRDGYTF. The full variable domain, rest sourced from reference TRBV2 and TRBJ1-2, is EPEVTQTPSHQVTQMGQEVILRCVPISNHLYFYWYRQILGQKVEFLVSFYNNEISEKSEIFDDQFSVERPDGSNFTLKIRSTKLEDSAMYFCASSETRDGYTFGSGTRLTVV.

This sequence joins TRBV7-8 and TRBJ1-1, with 9 bases fitting TRBD1. The V gene's germline CDR1 is SGHVS and CDR2 FQNEAQ. The CDR3 runs 14 residues. V gave up 4 bases and J gave up 5 bases; unmatched junction bases: 5. The chain's CDR3 is CASSSTGGVTEAFF. CDR3 bases: TGTGCCAGCAGCTCGACAGGGGGAGTTACTGAAGCTTTCTTT.

The rearrangement joins TRBV5-1 to TRBJ2-7; a possible D gene is TRBD2 (7 bases). Looked up from germline, CDR1 is SGHRS and CDR2 is YFSETQ. The V and J ends lost 0 bases and 0 bases respectively, with 10 bases between them. The CDR3 runs to 15 residues. Here the CDR3 reads CASSLGGGGSYEQYF. The DNA for the CDR3 is TGCGCCAGCAGCTTGGGAGGGGGGGGCTCCTACGAGCAGTACTTC.

This clone appeared once. The gene calls are TRBV19 and TRBJ2-2, with TRBD2 as a possible D gene (6 bases). Germline V gene data show CDR1 as LNHDA and CDR2 as SQIVND (reference sequence). V was cut by 1 base and J by 5 bases, with 8 bases left in between. CDR3 size: 14 residues. The CDR3 reads CASSIVAATGELFF. The CDR3 DNA is TGTGCCAGTAGTATAGTAGCGGCAACCGGGGAGCTGTTTTTT.

The sample holds a few counts of this clone. Other DNA sequences of this sample code for an identical CDR3. The genes are TRBV5-4 and TRBJ2-7; a possible D gene is TRBD1 (6 bases). The germline gives CDR1 SGHNT, CDR2 YYREEE (reference sequence). The CDR3 loop spans 13 amino acids. V was pared by 4 bases and J by 5 bases, with 13 bases between. CDR3 sequence reads: CASSTDSAHEQYF. The CDR3 coding sequence is TGTGCCAGCAGCACGGACAGTGCGCACGAGCAGTACTTC.

The V and J genes are TRBV29-1 and TRBJ2-1; 8 nucleotides line up with TRBD2. The CDR3 has 16 amino acids. Germline loops: CDR1 SQVTM, CDR2 ANQGSEA. With 3 bases clipped from V and 8 bases from J, the junction kept 15 bases outside the gene matches. CDR3: CSVESRREGKLDEQFF. CDR3 DNA sequence: TGCAGCGTTGAGTCTCGACGGGAGGGAAAATTAGATGAGCAGTTCTTC.

The chain joins TRBV4-3 to TRBJ1-2; D remains unclear. This CDR3 region has 16 residues. V lost 0 bases and J lost 1, with 12 bases in between. Germline V gene sequence: CDR1 LGHNA, CDR2 YSLEER. The CDR3 DNA reads TGCGCCAGCAGCCAAGATGTAACAGATCTTAACTATGGCTACACCTTC. Protein product: CASSQDVTDLNYGYTF.

The V and J genes are TRBV7-2 and TRBJ2-3, with TRBD2 identical over 8 bases. CDR1 SGHTA and CDR2 FQGNSA come from the germline V gene. The CDR3 runs 16 residues. Germline trimming cut 6 bases from V and 3 bases from J; bases unmatched to any gene: 11. CDR3 nucleotides: TGTGCCAGCAGTCGGAGCGGGGGTGGTTCTACAGATACGCAGTATTTT. Translating gives CASSRSGGGSTDTQYF.

V and J are TRBV29-1 and TRBJ2-7; 10 nucleotides align to TRBD2. This CDR3 is built from 14 residues. From germline, CDR1 is SQVTM and CDR2 ANQGSEA. V was clipped by 5 bases and J by 6 bases; unmatched bases: 10. CDR3 region: CSVSTSGASSEQYF. The CDR3 DNA reads as TGCAGCGTTTCAACTAGCGGGGCTTCAAGCGAGCAGTACTTC.

The chain combines TRBV27 with TRBJ2-7, with 8 bases that match TRBD2. The CDR3 is 14 residues long. Germline V CDR1 and CDR2: MNHEY, SMNVEV (reference sequence). The ends lost 6 bases at V and 4 bases at J; junction bases unmatched: 8. The CDR3 bases are TGTGCCAGCAGCCCCGGGGGGGCGAGGTACGAGCAGTACTTC. Translating gives CASSPGGARYEQYF.

The chain uses TRBV14 and TRBJ2-3; no definite D call. The CDR3 spans 15 residues. The germline gives CDR1 SGHDN, CDR2 FVKESK. Trimming took 0 bases from V and 2 from J, leaving 9 bases between them. This chain's CDR3 is CASSQDRYVTDTQYF. Here the CDR3 DNA reads TGTGCCAGCAGCCAAGATCGCTACGTCACAGATACGCAGTATTTT.

The chain joins TRBV9 to TRBJ2-7; 10 bases align to TRBD1. There are 15 residues in the CDR3. Looked up from germline, CDR1 is SGDLS and CDR2 is YYNGEE. Trimming cost V 4 bases and J 3 bases; bases outside gene matches: 7. CDR3 nucleotide sequence: TGTGCCAGCAGCCTTGGGACAGGGGCGGGCTACGAGCAGTACTTC. Its protein is CASSLGTGAGYEQYF.

V gene TRBV6-6 combines with J gene TRBJ1-3, with no clear D. The CDR3 runs to 14 residues. The V gene lost 6 bases and the J gene lost 2 bases, with 11 bases spanning the gap. The germline gives CDR1 MNHNY, CDR2 SVGAGI (reference sequence). For the CDR3, the DNA is TGTGCCAGCAGCCCCCTTAGCCCTGGAAACACCATATATTTT. Protein: CASSPLSPGNTIYF.

The chain is built from TRBV9 and TRBJ2-1; 11 positions agree with TRBD2. From germline, CDR1 is SGDLS and CDR2 YYNGEE. With 2 bases clipped from V and 8 bases from J, the junction kept 6 bases outside the gene matches. This CDR3 has 15 residues. CDR3 nucleotides: TGTGCCAGCAGCGTGTCACTAGCGGGAGTCGATGAGCAGTTCTTC. It translates to CASSVSLAGVDEQFF.

V is TRBV7-3 and J is TRBJ2-1, with 9 bases aligning to TRBD1. V lost 4 bases to trimming and J lost 8 bases; unmatched junction nucleotides: 9. Germline values: CDR1 SGHTA, CDR2 FQGTGA. The CDR3 totals 15 residues. The chain's CDR3 is CASSSGGQGGDEQFF. The CDR3, as DNA: TGTGCCAGCAGCTCGGGGGGACAGGGAGGCGATGAGCAGTTCTTC.

Points on this clone: Other DNA variants within this sample encode the same CDR3. The CDR3 sequence: CASSATRNTEAFF. For the CDR3, the DNA is TGTGCCAGCAGCGCGACACGGAACACTGAAGCTTTCTTT. This chain uses TRBV7-3 with TRBJ1-1; no firm D call. The V end lost 5 bases, the J end lost 1 base, and 8 bases lay between the germline ends. Germline V gene data show CDR1 as SGHTA and CDR2 as FQGTGA. The CDR3 covers 13 residues.

The chain uses TRBV2 and TRBJ2-5, with unresolved D. Germline CDR1 reads SNHLY; CDR2 reads FYNNEI. CDR3 size: 15 residues. The ends were cut back, 2 bases at V and 1 base at J, with 11 bases in the middle. CDR3 residues: CASSENSLLQETQYF. DNA of the CDR3: TGTGCCAGCAGTGAAAACAGTCTCCTCCAAGAGACCCAGTACTTC.

The chain is built from TRBV6-6 and TRBJ2-3; 8 positions match TRBD1. Germline trimming cut 5 bases from V and 1 base from J; bases unmatched to any gene: 8. This CDR3 spans 16 amino acids. CDR1 MNHNY and CDR2 SVGAGI come from the germline V gene (reference sequence). The CDR3: CASSKEPGQGTDTQYF. The CDR3 DNA follows: TGTGCCAGCAGTAAAGAACCGGGACAGGGCACAGATACGCAGTATTTT.

The chain combines TRBV6-5 with TRBJ2-2; D possibly corresponds to TRBD1 (6 bases). There are 15 residues in the CDR3. Germline V gene data show CDR1 as MNHEY and CDR2 as SVGAGI. Trimming cost V 3 bases and J 4 bases, with 12 bases left between them. CDR3 DNA sequence: TGTGCCAGCAGTTATAGGGGGAACCCCACCGGGGAGCTGTTTTTT. Translating it yields CASSYRGNPTGELFF.

This chain links TRBV19 with TRBJ2-4, with TRBD1 identical over 9 bases. This CDR3 is 12 amino acids long. The germline V gene has CDR1 LNHDA and CDR2 SQIVND (reference sequence). V lost 8 bases and J lost 5; bases outside the gene matches: 1. The DNA of the CDR3 is TGTGCCAGTGGACAGGGGCAAAACATTCAGTACTTC. Translating gives CASGQGQNIQYF.

The sample holds one count of this clone. The chain combines TRBV7-9 with TRBJ2-3; D may be TRBD2 (6 bases). V was pared by 7 bases and J by 4 bases, with 21 bases between. Germline assignment: CDR1 SEHNR and CDR2 FQNEAQ (reference sequence). CDR3 length: 16 amino acids. The CDR3 DNA sequence: TGTGCCAGCATTCCCGTCCCTACGGGAGTGGCAGATACGCAGTATTTT. Translation gives CASIPVPTGVADTQYF.

The genes are TRBV6-5 and TRBJ2-3, with TRBD1 matching over 8 bases. The CDR3 runs 14 residues. V gave up 6 bases and J gave up 6 bases; unmatched junction bases: 8. Germline-derived CDR1 and CDR2 are MNHEY and SVGAGI. The CDR3 sequence: CASRVSGDRDTQYF. Here the CDR3 DNA reads TGTGCCAGCAGAGTGTCCGGGGACAGGGATACGCAGTATTTT.

The chain employs TRBV6-5 and TRBJ2-7; TRBD2 matches 7 bases. Trimming removed 5 bases from V and 2 bases from J; junction bases left unmatched: 6. Germline V gene lookup returns CDR1 MNHEY and CDR2 SVGAGI. The CDR3 spans 14 residues. CDR3 in amino acids: CASSGSAGAYEQYF. CDR3 sequence (DNA): TGTGCCAGCAGTGGGAGCGCGGGAGCCTACGAGCAGTACTTC.

There are a few counts of this clone. The V gene is TRBV6-6, the J gene TRBJ1-5; D unclear. The CDR3 contains 16 residues. V lost 5 bases to trimming and J lost 0 bases, with 14 bases between them. Germline lookup yields CDR1 MNHNY and CDR2 SVGAGI (reference sequence). CDR3 protein: CASSPRRGDSNQPQHF. In nucleotides, the CDR3 is TGTGCCAGCAGTCCCCGTCGCGGAGATAGCAATCAGCCCCAGCATTTT.

This clone was recorded a few times. The same CDR3 is also encoded by other DNA sequences in this sample. The V gene is TRBV5-1, the J gene TRBJ1-2; a weak D match, TRBD1 (5 bases). Trimming took off 0 bases at V and 4 bases at J, with 10 bases between the two ends. The germline CDR1 and CDR2 sequences are SGHRS and YFSETQ. The CDR3 is 14 residues long. Here the CDR3 reads CASSLGQGGYGYTF. The CDR3 coding sequence is TGCGCCAGCAGCTTGGGTCAGGGAGGCTATGGCTACACCTTC.